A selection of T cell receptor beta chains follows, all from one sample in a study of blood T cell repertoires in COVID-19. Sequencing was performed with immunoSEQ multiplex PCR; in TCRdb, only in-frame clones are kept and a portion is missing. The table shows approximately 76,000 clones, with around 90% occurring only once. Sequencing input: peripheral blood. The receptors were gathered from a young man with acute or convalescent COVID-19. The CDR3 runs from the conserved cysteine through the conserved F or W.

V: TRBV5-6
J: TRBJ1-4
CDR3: CASSLGQQKNEKLFF

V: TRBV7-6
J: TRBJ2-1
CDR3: CASSQTGNEQFF

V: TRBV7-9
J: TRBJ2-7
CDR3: CASSLEGLSYEQYF

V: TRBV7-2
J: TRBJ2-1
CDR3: CASSTGQGANNEQFF

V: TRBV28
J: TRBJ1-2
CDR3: CASSRDRALDAF

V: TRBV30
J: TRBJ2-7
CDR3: CAWNGGTSGKFEREQYF

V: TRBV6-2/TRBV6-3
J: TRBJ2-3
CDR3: CASSYRAVGADTQYF

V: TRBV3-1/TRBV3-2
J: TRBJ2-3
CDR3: CASSVQGVTQYF

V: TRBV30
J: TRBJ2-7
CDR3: CAWGPREQYF

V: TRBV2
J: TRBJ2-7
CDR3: CASAPHYEQYF

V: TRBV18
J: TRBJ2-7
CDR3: CASSPPGVRYEQYF

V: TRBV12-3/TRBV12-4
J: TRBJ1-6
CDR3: CASRGRNSPLHF

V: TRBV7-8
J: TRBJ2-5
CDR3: CASSFRGRLAGETQYF

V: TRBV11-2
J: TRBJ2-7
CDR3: CASSFGGDEQYF

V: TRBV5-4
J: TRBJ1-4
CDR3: CASSFGINNEKLFF

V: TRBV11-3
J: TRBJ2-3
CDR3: CASSLGTSATDTQYF

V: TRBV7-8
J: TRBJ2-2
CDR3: CASVSGGEDGELFF

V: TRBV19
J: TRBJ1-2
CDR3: CASSIVRQGAGGYTF

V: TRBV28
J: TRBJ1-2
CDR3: CASSPTQGTNYGYTF

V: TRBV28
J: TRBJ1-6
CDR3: CASSSPRQAGYSPLHF

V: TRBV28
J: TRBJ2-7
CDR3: CASRSGQHEQYF

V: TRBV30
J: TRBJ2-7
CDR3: CAWNDGLVYEQYF

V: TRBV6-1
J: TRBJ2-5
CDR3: CASSELGGSAEETQYF

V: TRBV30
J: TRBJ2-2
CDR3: CAWSVLATGELFF

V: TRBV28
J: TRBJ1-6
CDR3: CASIQGVQNSPLHF

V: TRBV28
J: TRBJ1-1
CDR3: CASNLLGGAVVVNTEAFF

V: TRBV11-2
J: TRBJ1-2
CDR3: CASSPDSSIFYGYTF

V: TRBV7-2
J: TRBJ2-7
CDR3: CASSLGLAGALRTYEQYF

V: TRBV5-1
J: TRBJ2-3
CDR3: CASSELADTQYF

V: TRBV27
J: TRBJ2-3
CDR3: CASRWTASTDTQYF

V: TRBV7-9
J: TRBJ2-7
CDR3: CASSPLSGRVGHEQYF

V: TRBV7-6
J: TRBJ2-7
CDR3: CASSFDARGEGREVYEQYF

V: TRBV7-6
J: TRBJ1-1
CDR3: CASSLEGEGRTEAFF

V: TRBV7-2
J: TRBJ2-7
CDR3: CASSSGLAFSYEQYF

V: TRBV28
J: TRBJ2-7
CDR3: CASREAGRRLAQYF

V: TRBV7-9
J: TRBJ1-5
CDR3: CASSSGGGLGNQPQHF

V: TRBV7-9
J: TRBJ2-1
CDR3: CASSLTASRLYNEQFF

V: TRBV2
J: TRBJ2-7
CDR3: CASSGAGTVGVYEQYF

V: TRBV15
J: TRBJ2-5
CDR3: CATAWIAGETQYF

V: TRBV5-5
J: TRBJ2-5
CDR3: CASSEGQFQETQYF

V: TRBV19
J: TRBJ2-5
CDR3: CASSPGTPQETQYF

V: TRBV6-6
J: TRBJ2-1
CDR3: CASSYSTLGTGVRQFF

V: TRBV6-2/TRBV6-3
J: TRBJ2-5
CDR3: CASSSYGTPNRETQYF

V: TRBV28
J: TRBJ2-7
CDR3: CASSYPGLASEQYF

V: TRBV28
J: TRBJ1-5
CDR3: CATGGLGQPQHF

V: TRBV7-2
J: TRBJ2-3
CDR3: CASSFFLATDTQYF

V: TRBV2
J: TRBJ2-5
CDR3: CASSGPGHVQTQYF

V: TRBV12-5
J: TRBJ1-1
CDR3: CASGLSTGGTTEAFF

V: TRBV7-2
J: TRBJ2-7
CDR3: CASSTGTNSNEQYF

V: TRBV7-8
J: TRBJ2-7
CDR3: CASSSRQGVYEQYF

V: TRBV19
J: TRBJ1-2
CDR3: CASSDYRDTDGYTF

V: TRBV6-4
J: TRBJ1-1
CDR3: CASSLTGWGNTEAFF

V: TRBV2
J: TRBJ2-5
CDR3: CASNREKETQYF

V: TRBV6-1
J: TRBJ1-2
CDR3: CASSEGQSSRYGYTF